What follows describes a single T cell receptor beta chain. This record comes from a study of cytomegalovirus exposure and HLA in healthy donors. 60 Vbeta and 13 Jbeta primers were used in PCR. TCRdb's copy holds only in-frame clones and misses some; the assay was immunoSEQ multiplex PCR. The table has 84,000 or so clones, 62% seen once; the top ten hold about 5.4%. Looked up from germline, CDR1 is SGHTA and CDR2 is FQGNSA. J lost 5 bases, V lost 3 bases, and 8 bases had no gene match. The CDR3 runs to 15 residues. The clonotype was recovered from a woman aged 25-40 years in good health and CMV-seropositive. The sample was PBMCs. The chain couples TRBV7-2 to TRBJ2-7, with 9 bases that match TRBD1. The CDR3 loop reads CASSFSGTGTHEQYF. The CDR3 DNA reads TGTGCCAGCAGCTTTTCCGGGACAGGGACCCACGAGCAGTACTTC.